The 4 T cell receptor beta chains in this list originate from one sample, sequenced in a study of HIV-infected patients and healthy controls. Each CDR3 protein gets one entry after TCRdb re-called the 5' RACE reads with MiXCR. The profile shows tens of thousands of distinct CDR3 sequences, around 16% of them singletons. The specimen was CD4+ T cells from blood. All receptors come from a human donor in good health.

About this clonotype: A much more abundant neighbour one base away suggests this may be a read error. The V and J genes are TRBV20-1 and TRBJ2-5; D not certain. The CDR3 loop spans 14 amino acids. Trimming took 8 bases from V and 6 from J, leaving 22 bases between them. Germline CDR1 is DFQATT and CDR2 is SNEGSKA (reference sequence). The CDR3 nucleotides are TGCAGTACCACCGCGACTGGAGTGCGGAAGACCCAGTACTTC. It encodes CSTTATGVRKTQYF.

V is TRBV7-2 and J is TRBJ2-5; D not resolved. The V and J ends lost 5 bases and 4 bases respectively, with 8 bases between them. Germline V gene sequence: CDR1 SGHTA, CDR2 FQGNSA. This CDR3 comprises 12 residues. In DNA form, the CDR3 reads TGTGCCAGCAGCCGATCGACAGAGACCCAGTACTTC. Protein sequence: CASSRSTETQYF.

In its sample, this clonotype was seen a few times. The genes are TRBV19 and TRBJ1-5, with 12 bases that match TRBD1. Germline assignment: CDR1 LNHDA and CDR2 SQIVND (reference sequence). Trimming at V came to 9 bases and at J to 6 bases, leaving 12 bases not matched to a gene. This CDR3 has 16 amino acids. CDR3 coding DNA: TGTGCCAGCAAACAGACCGGGACAGGGGGCGGTCAGCCCCAGCATTTT. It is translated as CASKQTGTGGGQPQHF.

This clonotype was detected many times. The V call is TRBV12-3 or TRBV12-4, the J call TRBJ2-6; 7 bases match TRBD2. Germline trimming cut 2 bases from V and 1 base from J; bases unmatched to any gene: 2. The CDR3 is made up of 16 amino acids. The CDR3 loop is CASSLTGGSGANVLTF. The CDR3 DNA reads TGTGCCAGCAGTTTAACGGGAGGATCTGGGGCCAACGTCCTGACTTTC.